This TCR beta chain was recovered during a study of blood T cell repertoires in COVID-19. Seattle researchers signed up patients amid active infection and tracked them longitudinally. Repertoires were generated with immunoSEQ multiplex PCR, while TCRdb's copy carries only in-frame clones and drops some. The top ten hold around 10% of the sample, which has approximately 290,000 clones, 89% seen once. The V end was cut by 3 bases, the J end by 6 bases, with 22 bases between. This CDR3 is 17 amino acids long. Germline V lookup: CDR1 LGHDT, CDR2 YNNKEL (reference sequence). This TCR was recovered from a woman under 40 with COVID-19, enrolled during active disease. The sample consisted of peripheral blood. The J gene is TRBJ2-3, the V gene TRBV3-1 (or the pseudogene TRBV3-2); weak D call: TRBD2 (6 bases). CDR3 coding DNA: TGTGCCAGCAGCCAGTCTAAGTGGGGGGTCATGGGGGATACGCAGTATTTT. Its protein product is CASSQSKWGVMGDTQYF.